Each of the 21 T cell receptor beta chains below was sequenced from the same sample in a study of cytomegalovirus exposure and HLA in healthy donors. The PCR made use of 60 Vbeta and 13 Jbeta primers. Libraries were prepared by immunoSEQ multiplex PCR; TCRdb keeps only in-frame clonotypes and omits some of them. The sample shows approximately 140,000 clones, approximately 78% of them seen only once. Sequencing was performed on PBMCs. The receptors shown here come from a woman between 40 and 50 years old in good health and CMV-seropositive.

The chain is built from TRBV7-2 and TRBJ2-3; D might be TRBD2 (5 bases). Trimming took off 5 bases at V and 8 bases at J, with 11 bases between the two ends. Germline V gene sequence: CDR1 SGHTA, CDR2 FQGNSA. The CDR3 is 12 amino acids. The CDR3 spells CASSTDGGTQYF. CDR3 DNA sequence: TGTGCCAGCAGCACCGACGGAGGTACGCAGTATTTT. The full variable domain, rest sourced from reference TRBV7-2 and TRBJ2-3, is GAGVSQSPSNKVTEKGKDVELRCDPISGHTALYWYRQSLGQGLEFLIYFQGNSAPDKSGLPSDRFSAERTGGSVSTLTIQRTQQEDSAVYLCASSTDGGTQYFGPGTRLTVL.

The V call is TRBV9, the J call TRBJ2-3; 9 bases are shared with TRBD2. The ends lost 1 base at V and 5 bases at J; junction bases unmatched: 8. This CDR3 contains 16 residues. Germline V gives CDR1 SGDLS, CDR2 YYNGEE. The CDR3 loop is CASSVSGGGAQDTQYF. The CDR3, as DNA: TGTGCCAGCAGCGTAAGTGGCGGGGGGGCCCAAGATACGCAGTATTTT.

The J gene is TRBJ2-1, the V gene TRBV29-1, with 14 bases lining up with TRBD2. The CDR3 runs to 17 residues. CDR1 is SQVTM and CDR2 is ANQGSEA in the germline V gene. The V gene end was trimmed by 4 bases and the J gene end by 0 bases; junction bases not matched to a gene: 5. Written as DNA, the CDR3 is TGCAGCGTTGTAGGACTAGCGGGAGGTAGCTCCTACAATGAGCAGTTCTTC. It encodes CSVVGLAGGSSYNEQFF.

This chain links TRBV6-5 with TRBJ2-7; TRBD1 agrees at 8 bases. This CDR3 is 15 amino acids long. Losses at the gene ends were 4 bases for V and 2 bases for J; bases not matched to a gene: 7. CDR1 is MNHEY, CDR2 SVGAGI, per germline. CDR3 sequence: CASSSADRVAYEQYF. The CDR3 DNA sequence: TGTGCCAGCAGTTCTGCGGACAGGGTCGCCTACGAGCAGTACTTC.

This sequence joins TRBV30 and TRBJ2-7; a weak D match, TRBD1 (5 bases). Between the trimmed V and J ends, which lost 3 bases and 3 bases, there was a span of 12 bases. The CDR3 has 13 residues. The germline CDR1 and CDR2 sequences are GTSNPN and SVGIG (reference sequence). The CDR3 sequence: CAWRGRGNYEQYF. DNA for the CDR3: TGTGCCTGGAGAGGTAGGGGCAACTACGAGCAGTACTTC.

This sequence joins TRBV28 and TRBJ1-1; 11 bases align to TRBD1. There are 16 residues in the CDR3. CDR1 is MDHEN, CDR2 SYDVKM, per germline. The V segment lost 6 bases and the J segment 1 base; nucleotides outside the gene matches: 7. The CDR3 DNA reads TGTGCCAGCAGCCTTTGGGGGACAGGGGGGAACACTGAAGCTTTCTTT. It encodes CASSLWGTGGNTEAFF.

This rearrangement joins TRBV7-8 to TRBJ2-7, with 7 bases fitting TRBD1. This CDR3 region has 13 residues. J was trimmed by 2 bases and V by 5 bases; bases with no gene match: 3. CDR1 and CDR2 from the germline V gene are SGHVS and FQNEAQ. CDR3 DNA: TGTGCCAGCAGCCCGGGACAGACCTACGAGCAGTACTTC. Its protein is CASSPGQTYEQYF.

CDR3 bases: TGTGCCAGCACCGTTAGCGGGAGCTACGAGCAGTACTTC. This sequence encodes CASTVSGSYEQYF. The gene calls are TRBV28 and TRBJ2-7, with 9 bases that match TRBD2. V lost 7 bases to trimming and J lost 3 bases; unmatched junction nucleotides: 4. The germline gives CDR1 MDHEN, CDR2 SYDVKM. There are 13 residues in the CDR3. Complete variable domain (other parts from reference TRBV28 and TRBJ2-7): DVKVTQSSRYLVKRTGEKVFLECVQDMDHENMFWYRQDPGLGLRLIYFSYDVKMKEKGDIPEGYSVSREKKERFSLILESASTNQTSMYLCASTVSGSYEQYFGPGTRLTVT.

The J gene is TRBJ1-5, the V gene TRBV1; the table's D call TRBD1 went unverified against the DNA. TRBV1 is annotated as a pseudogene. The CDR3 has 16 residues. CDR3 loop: CTSSRATGASNQPQHF. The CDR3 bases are TGCACCAGCAGCCGCGCTACAGGGGCTTCTAATCAGCCCCAGCATTTT.

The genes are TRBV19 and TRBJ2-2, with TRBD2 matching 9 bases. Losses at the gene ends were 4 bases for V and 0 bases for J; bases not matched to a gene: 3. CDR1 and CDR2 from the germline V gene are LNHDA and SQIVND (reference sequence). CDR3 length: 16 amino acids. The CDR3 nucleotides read TGTGCCAGTAGTAAGCTAGCGGGAACGAACACCGGGGAGCTGTTTTTT. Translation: CASSKLAGTNTGELFF.

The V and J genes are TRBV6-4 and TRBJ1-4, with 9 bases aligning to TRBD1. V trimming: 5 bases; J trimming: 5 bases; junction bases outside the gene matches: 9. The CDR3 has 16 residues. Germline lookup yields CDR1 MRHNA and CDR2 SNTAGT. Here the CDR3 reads CASSRTRGTGNEKLFF. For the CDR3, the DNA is TGTGCCAGCAGTCGCACTCGCGGGACAGGGAATGAAAAACTGTTTTTT.

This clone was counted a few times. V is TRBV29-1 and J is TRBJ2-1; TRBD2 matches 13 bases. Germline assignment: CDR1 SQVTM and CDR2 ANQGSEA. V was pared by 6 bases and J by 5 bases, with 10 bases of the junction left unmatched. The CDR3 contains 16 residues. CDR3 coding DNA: TGCAGCGTCACAGGGACCGGGACTAGCGGGGACAATGAGCAGTTCTTC. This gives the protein CSVTGTGTSGDNEQFF.

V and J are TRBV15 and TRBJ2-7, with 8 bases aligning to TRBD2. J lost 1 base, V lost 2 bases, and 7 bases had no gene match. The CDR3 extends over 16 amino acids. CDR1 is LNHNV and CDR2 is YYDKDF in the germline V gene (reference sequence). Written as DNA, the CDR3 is TGTGCCACCAGCAGATCGCGGGGGGCCAGGTCCTACGAGCAGTACTTC. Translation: CATSRSRGARSYEQYF.

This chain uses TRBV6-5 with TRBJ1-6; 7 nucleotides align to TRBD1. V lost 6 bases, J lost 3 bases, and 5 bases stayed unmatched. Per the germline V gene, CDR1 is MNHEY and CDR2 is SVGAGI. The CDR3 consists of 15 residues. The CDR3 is CASRTDRFYNSPLHF. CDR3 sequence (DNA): TGTGCCAGCAGAACGGACAGGTTCTATAATTCACCCCTCCACTTT.

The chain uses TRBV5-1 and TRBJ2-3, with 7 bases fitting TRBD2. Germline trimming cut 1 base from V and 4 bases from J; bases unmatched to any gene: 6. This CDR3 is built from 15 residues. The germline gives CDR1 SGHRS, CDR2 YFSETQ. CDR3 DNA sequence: TGCGCCAGCAGCTTGCGAGGACTAGGTTCAGATACGCAGTATTTT. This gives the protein CASSLRGLGSDTQYF. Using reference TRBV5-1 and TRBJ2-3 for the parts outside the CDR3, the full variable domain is KAGVTQTPRYLIKTRGQQVTLSCSPISGHRSVSWYQQTPGQGLQFLFEYFSETQRNKGNFPGRFSGRQFSNSRSEMNVSTLELGDSALYLCASSLRGLGSDTQYFGPGTRLTVL.

CDR3 amino acids: CASSPSTGHYGYTF. The CDR3 DNA follows: TGTGCCAGCAGTCCCTCCACAGGGCACTATGGCTACACCTTC. The rearrangement uses TRBV28 and TRBJ1-2, with D possibly TRBD1 on 6 matching bases. The CDR3 consists of 14 residues. The germline V gene has CDR1 MDHEN and CDR2 SYDVKM. The V gene lost 5 bases and the J gene lost 3 bases, with 13 bases spanning the gap.

The CDR3 loop is CASSLGNRASGNTIYF. In DNA form, the CDR3 reads TGTGCCAGCAGCTTGGGGAACAGGGCCTCTGGAAACACCATATATTTT. The chain uses TRBV5-6 and TRBJ1-3; D may be TRBD1 (6 bases). Germline CDR1 is SGHDT and CDR2 is YYEEEE. This CDR3 contains 16 residues. The V and J ends lost 0 bases and 0 bases respectively, with 10 bases between them. The complete variable domain, with remaining parts taken from reference TRBV5-6 and TRBJ1-3, reads DAGVTQSPTHLIKTRGQQVTLRCSPKSGHDTVSWYQQALGQGPQFIFQYYEEEERQRGNFPDRFSGHQFPNYSSELNVNALLLGDSALYLCASSLGNRASGNTIYFGEGSWLTVV.

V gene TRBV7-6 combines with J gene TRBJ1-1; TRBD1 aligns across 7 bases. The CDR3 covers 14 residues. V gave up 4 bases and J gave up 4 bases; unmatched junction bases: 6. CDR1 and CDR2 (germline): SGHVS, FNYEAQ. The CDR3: CASSSGGSVTEAFF. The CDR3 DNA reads TGTGCCAGCAGCTCAGGGGGTTCGGTCACTGAAGCTTTCTTT. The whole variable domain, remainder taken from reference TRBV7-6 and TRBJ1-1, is GAGVSQSPRYKVTKRGQDVALRCDPISGHVSLYWYRQALGQGPEFLTYFNYEAQQDKSGLPNDRFSAERPEGSISTLTIQRTEQRDSAMYRCASSSGGSVTEAFFGQGTRLTVV.

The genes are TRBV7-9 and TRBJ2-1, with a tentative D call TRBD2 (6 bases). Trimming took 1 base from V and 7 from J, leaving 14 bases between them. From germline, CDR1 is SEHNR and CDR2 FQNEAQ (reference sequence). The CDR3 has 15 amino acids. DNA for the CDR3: TGTGCCAGCAGCTTAGATGGGGGGAGGTGGAATGAGCAGTTCTTC. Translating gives CASSLDGGRWNEQFF.

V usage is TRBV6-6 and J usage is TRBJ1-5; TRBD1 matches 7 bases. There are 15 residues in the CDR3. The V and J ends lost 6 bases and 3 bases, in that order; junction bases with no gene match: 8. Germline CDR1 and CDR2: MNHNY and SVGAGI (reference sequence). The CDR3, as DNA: TGTGCCAGCAGCCCCCAGGGACAGAACAATCAGCCCCAGCATTTT. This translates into CASSPQGQNNQPQHF.

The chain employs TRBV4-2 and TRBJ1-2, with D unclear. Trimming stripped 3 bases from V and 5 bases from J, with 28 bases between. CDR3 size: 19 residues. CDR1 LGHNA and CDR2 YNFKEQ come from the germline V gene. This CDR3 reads CASSHSSGSNVKRIYGYTF. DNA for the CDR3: TGTGCCAGCAGCCACTCTAGCGGAAGTAACGTGAAGAGAATTTATGGCTACACCTTC.